This TCR beta chain originates from a study of T cells in Graves' hyperthyroidism and ophthalmopathy. Germline loops: CDR1 KGHSH, CDR2 LQKENI. The length of the CDR3 is 16 residues. Trimming pared 6 bases from V and 0 bases from J, leaving 15 bases between. There are many counts of this clonotype. RNA transcripts yielded amplified TCR beta CDR3 regions. The study used the HTBI primer set for a first-round RT-PCR of the TCR CDR3. Using its own MiXCR run on the multiplex PCR reads, TCRdb lists one record per CDR3 protein. This table has about 560,000 distinct CDR3 sequences, about 15% appearing once. Exclusion followed for patients with uncontrolled infection, other autoimmune disease, pregnancy or lactation. In making diagnoses, clinical symptoms, serum thyroxine and TRAb, thyroid ultrasound and orbital computed tomography were all used.

This chain connects TRBV18 to TRBJ1-5; D may be TRBD1 (6 bases). This TCR came from a woman aged 40 to 55 with Graves' hyperthyroidism. The sequenced sample was blood. The CDR3 sequence is CASSRGGPYSNQPQHF. Here the CDR3 DNA reads TGTGCCAGCTCCCGCGGGGGGCCTTATAGCAATCAGCCCCAGCATTTT.